These 5 T cell receptor beta chains were all obtained from the same sample, sequenced in a study of blood T cell repertoires in COVID-19. This table comes from immunoSEQ multiplex PCR, and its TCRdb copy is limited to in-frame clones, with some not included. The sample shows tens of thousands of clones, roughly four fifths of them seen only once. Sequencing used peripheral blood. The source of these receptors is a woman aged 55-70 years with acute or convalescent COVID-19.

The chain recombines TRBV5-1 with TRBJ2-7; TRBD2 aligns across 10 bases. The CDR3 consists of 17 residues. Germline V gene data show CDR1 as SGHRS and CDR2 as YFSETQ. V gave up 4 bases and J gave up 3 bases; unmatched junction bases: 13. The CDR3, as DNA: TGCGCCAGCAGCCGATGGACTAGCGGAGAGAGGGGCTACGAGCAGTACTTC. Translating gives CASSRWTSGERGYEQYF.

The gene calls are TRBV28 and TRBJ2-3, with 11 bases that match TRBD2. The V gene end was trimmed by 4 bases and the J gene end by 4 bases; junction bases not matched to a gene: 10. Germline V gene lookup returns CDR1 MDHEN and CDR2 SYDVKM. The CDR3 runs 17 residues. The CDR3 DNA reads as TGTGCCAGCAGTTCCTATATTAGCGGGGGGGCGGCAGATACGCAGTATTTT. Its translation is CASSSYISGGAADTQYF.

CDR3 sequence: CASSPDRDNTEAFF. The CDR3 nucleotides are TGTGCCAGCTCACCTGACAGGGATAACACTGAAGCTTTCTTT. The chain links TRBV18 to TRBJ1-1, with 7 bases identical to TRBD1. Germline V CDR1 and CDR2: KGHSH, LQKENI. V gave up 3 bases and J gave up 2 bases; unmatched junction bases: 3. The CDR3 length is 14 residues.

The chain uses TRBV12-3 or TRBV12-4 and TRBJ2-3, with D possibly being TRBD2 (5 bases). CDR3 size: 12 residues. Trimming took off 10 bases at V and 4 bases at J, with 12 bases between the two ends. CDR3 protein: CATGLQPDTQYF. For the CDR3, the DNA is TGTGCCACCGGACTGCAACCAGATACGCAGTATTTT.

The chain has TRBV3-1 (or the pseudogene TRBV3-2) and TRBJ2-3; no definite D call. The germline V gene has CDR1 LGHDT and CDR2 YNNKEL (reference sequence). Trimming cost V 3 bases and J 3 bases, with 7 bases left between them. The CDR3 has 13 amino acids. CDR3 loop: CASSHPVTDTQYF. As DNA, the CDR3 is TGTGCCAGCAGCCATCCGGTAACAGATACGCAGTATTTT.